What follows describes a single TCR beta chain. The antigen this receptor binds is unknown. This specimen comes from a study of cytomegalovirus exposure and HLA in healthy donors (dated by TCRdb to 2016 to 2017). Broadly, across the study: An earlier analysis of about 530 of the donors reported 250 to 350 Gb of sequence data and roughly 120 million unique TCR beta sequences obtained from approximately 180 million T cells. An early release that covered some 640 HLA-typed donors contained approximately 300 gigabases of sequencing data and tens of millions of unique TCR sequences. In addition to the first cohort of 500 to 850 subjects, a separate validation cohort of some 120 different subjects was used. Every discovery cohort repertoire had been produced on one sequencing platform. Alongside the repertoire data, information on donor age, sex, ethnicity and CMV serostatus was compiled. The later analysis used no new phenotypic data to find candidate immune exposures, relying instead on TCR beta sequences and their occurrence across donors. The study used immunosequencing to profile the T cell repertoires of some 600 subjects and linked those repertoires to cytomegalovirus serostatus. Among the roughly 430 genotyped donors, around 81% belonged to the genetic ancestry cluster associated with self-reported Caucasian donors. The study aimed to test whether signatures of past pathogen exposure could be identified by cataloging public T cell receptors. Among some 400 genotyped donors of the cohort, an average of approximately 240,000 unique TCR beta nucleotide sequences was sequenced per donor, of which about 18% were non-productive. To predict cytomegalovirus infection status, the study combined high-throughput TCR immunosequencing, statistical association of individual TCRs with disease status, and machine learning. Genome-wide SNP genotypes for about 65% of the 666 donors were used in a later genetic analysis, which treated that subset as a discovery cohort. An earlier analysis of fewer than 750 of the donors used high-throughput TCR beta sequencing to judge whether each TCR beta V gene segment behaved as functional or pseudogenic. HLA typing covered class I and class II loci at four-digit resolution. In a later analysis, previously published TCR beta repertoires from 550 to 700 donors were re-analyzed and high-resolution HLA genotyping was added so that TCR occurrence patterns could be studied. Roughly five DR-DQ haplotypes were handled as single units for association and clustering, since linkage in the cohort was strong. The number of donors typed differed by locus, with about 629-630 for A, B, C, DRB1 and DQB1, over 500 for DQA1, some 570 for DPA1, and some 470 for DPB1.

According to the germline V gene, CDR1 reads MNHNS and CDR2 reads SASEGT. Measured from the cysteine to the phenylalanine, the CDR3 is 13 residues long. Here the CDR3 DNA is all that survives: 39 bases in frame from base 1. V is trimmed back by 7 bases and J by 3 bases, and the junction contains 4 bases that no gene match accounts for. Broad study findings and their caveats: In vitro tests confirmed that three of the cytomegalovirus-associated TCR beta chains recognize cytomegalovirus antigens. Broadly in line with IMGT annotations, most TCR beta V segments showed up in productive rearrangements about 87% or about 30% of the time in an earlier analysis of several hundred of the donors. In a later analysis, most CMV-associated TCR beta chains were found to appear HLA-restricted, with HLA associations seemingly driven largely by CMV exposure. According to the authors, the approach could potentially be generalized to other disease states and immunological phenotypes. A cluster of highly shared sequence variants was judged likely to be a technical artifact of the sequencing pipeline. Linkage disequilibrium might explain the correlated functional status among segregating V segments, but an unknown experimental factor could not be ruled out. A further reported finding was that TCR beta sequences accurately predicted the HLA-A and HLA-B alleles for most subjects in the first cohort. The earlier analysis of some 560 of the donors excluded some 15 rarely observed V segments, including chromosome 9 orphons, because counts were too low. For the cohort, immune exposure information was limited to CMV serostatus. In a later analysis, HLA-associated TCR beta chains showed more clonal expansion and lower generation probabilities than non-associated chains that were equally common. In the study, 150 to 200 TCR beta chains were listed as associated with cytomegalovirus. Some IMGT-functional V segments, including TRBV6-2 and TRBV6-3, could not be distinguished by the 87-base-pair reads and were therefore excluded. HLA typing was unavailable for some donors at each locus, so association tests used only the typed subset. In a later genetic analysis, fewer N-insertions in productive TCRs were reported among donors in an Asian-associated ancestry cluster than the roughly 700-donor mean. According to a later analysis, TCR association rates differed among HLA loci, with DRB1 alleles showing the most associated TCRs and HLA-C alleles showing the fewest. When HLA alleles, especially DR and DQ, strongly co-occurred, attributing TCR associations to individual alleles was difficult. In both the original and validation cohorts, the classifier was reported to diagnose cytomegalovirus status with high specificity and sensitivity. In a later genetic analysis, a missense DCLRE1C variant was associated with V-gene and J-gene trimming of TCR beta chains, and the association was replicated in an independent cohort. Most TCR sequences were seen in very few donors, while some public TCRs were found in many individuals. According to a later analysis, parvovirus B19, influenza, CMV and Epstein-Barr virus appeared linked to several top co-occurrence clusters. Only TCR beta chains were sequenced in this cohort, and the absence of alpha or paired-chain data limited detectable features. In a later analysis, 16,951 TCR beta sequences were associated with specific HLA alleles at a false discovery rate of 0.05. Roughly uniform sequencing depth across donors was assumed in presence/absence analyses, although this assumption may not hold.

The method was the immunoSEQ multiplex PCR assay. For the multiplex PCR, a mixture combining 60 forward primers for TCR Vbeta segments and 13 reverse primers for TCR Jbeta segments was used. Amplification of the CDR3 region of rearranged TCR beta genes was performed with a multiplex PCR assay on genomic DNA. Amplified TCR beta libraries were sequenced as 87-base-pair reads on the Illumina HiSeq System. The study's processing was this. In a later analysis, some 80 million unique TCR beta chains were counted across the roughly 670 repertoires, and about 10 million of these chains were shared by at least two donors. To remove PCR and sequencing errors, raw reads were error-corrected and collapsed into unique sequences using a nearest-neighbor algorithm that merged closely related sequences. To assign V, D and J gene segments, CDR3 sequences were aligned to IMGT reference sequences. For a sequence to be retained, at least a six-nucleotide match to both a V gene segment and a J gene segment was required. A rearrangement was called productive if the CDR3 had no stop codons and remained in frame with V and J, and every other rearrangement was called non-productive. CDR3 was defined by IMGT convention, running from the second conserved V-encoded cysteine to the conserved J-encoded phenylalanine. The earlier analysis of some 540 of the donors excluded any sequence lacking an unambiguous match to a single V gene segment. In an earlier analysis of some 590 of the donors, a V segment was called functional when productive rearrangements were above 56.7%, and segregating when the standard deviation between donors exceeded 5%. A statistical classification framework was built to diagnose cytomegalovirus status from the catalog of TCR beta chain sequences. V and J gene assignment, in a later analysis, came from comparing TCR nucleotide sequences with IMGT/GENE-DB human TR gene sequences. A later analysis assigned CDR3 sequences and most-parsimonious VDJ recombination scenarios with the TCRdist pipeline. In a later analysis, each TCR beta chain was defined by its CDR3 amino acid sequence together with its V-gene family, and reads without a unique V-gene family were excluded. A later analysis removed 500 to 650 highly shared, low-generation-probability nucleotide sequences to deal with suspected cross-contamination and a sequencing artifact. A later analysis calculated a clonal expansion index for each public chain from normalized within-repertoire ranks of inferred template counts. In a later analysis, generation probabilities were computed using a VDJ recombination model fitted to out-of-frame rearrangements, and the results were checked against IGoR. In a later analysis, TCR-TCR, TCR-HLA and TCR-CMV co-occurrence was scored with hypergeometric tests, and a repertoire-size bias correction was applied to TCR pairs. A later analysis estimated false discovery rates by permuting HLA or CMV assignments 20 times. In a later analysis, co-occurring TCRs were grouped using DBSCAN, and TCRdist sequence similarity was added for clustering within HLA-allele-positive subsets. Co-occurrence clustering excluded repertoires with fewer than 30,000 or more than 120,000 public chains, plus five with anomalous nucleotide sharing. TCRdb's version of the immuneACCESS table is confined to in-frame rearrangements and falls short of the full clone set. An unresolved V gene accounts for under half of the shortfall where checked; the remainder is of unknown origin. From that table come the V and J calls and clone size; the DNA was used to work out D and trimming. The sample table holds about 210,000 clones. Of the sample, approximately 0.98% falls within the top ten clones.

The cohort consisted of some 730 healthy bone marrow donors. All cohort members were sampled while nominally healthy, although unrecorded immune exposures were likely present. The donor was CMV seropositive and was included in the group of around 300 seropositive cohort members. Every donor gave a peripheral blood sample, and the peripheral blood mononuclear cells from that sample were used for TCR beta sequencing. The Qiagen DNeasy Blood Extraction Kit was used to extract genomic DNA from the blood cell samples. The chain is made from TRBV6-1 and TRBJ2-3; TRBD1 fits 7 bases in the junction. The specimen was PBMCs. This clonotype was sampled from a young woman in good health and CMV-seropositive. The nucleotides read TGTGCCAGCATACAGGGGTCTACAGATACGCAGTATTTT. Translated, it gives CASIQGSTDTQYF.